One T cell receptor (beta chain) is described in this entry. This clone was counted a few times. Its antigen is unknown. No much larger clonotype is one base removed from it; base qualities were not supplied. The sample is drawn from a study of beta chain features in type 1 diabetes (dated 2018 in TCRdb). In the study overall: Mean age, gender distribution, total cell number and subset yield did not differ between patients and healthy donors. A total of 107,917,701 sorted cells were examined across all samples, and RNA yield correlated strongly with the number of cells per subset. The study compared TCRB repertoires of sorted circulating CD4+ T cell subsets between recently diagnosed type 1 diabetes patients and matched healthy donors. Regulatory and stem cell-like memory subsets were isolated from only 8 patients and about eight healthy donors, whereas naive and central memory subsets came from all 30 or so donors.

The CDR3, from cysteine to phenylalanine, totals 15 residues. The CDR3 DNA has 45 bases and is translated from base 1. The germline V gene gives CDR1 as SQVTM and CDR2 as ANQGSEA. The V end gives up 3 bases and the J end 2 bases, leaving 7 bases in the junction not matched to a gene. Each donor gave one peripheral blood draw, about 110 mL on average, collected into heparinised tubes. A BD FACSAria II was used to sort naive, central memory, regulatory and stem cell-like memory CD4+ T cells with a panel that included CD45RO, CCR7, CD25, CD127, CD95 and CD27. A purity above 95% was achieved for all sorted populations. PBMCs were isolated right away by Lymphoprep density gradient centrifugation and were stained directly, without culture. To minimize batch effects, samples were stained and sorted in pairs, one healthy donor with one patient per experiment. The entire amount of isolated RNA was reverse transcribed using the High Capacity cDNA Reverse Transcription Kit, so the sequenced TCRB transcripts were expressed ones. Deep immunoSEQ sequencing was performed on naive, central memory and regulatory T cell samples, with an average of roughly 3.3 million total reads per sample. Sorted cells were lysed in RLT buffer, and RNA was extracted using DNase-treated RNeasy Micro or Mini kits according to cell number. To prevent cross-contamination, each cell subset was processed individually, whereas patient and healthy donor samples were processed jointly. The immunoSEQ multiplex PCR was used to amplify TCRB sequences from cDNA, yielding 87-bp fragments that span the CDR3 region. Sequencing of the amplicons was performed on the Illumina HiSeq platform. Per the original workflow: Synthetic template baselines were used to correct PCR bias computationally, reads within Hamming distance 2 were collapsed together, and singletons that could not be merged were discarded. Reads were aligned against IMGT to assign V, D and J genes, CDR3 length and insertions or deletions at six rearrangement sites. Clonotype counts were normalized to sorted cell number within each subset before computing true diversity and Gini coefficients with the tcR R package. Repertoire sharing was quantified using the overlap coefficient calculated on TCRB nucleotide sequences. Out-of-frame TCRB sequences from naive cells were analyzed as a proxy for the pre-selection repertoire. TCRdb stores this immuneACCESS table with in-frame sequences only. Part of the clones is absent; in the studies checked, under half of the shortfall reflects unresolved V genes, and no reason is known for the rest. Clone size and V and J calls were adopted from that table, with D and trimming inferred from the DNA. The sample has hundreds of thousands of clones on record, around 15% of them singletons. 0.035% to 0.04% of the sample is held by the ten biggest clonotypes.

The full study reports these points: PCR might favor shorter templates, but patient and control samples were amplified and corrected together, so any skew would affect both groups equally. Naive, central memory and regulatory TCRB repertoires appeared to be more alike among patients than among healthy donors. HLA sub-analyses involved small numbers of individuals, so any influence of HLA type on TCRB rearrangement remained unresolved. Type 1 diabetes patients showed a moderate but significant shortening of TCRB CDR3 length in all four CD4+ subsets. Patients with type 1 diabetes made fewer insertions and deleted more nucleotides at VDJ recombination sites, implying thymic rearrangement abnormalities. Because cDNA rather than genomic DNA was sequenced, highly expressing activated cells could have been over-represented, although no difference in activation and CD3 levels was found between groups.

Material: naive CD4+ T cells from blood. The cell subset or site label on this specimen signifies: true naive CD4+ T cells. Recombination connected TRBV29-1 to TRBJ2-3; TRBD1 fits 8 bases in the junction. This TCR was sampled from a man between 18 and 35 years old with type 1 diabetes. The CDR3 loop reads CSVERQGRLTDTQYF. The sequence in DNA is TGCAGCGTTGAGAGACAGGGGAGACTCACAGATACGCAGTATTTT.